The 23 T cell receptor beta chains reported below all come from one sample, sequenced in a study of blood T cell repertoires in COVID-19. The table came from immunoSEQ multiplex PCR; TCRdb's copy has only in-frame clones and leaves some out. The sample shows roughly 150,000 clones, around 84% of them seen only once. The sample taken for sequencing was peripheral blood. These receptors all come from a woman older than 75 with acute or convalescent COVID-19.

V gene TRBV6-4 combines with J gene TRBJ2-1; unclear D gene. CDR3 length: 16 amino acids. The germline V gene has CDR1 MRHNA and CDR2 SNTAGT. Trimming shortened V by 4 bases and J by 0 bases, and 13 bases separated the two germline ends. CDR3 sequence (DNA): TGTGCCAGCAGTGTCGCTCTTTCGAGCTCCTACAATGAGCAGTTCTTC. Its translation: CASSVALSSSYNEQFF.

V is TRBV13 and J is TRBJ1-4, with a weak D call TRBD1 (6 bases). Between the trimmed V and J ends, which lost 0 bases and 7 bases, there was a span of 15 bases. Germline V lookup: CDR1 PRHDT, CDR2 FYEKMQ (reference sequence). This CDR3 has 16 residues. This chain's CDR3 is CASSLGLTGKGEKLFF. CDR3 nucleotide sequence: TGTGCCAGCAGCTTAGGCCTAACAGGGAAAGGTGAAAAACTGTTTTTT.

The gene calls are TRBV4-2 and TRBJ2-6; D possibly corresponds to TRBD2 (6 bases). V was cut by 0 bases and J by 0 bases, with 12 bases left in between. This CDR3 is built from 18 residues. CDR1 LGHNA and CDR2 YNFKEQ come from the germline V gene. The CDR3 loop is CASSQDRGGNSGANVLTF. Written as DNA, the CDR3 is TGTGCCAGCAGCCAAGACCGGGGAGGCAACTCTGGGGCCAACGTCCTGACTTTC.

This clone showed up just once. V and J are TRBV3-1 (or the pseudogene TRBV3-2) and TRBJ1-3; 7 nucleotides line up with TRBD1. The J segment lost 5 bases and the V segment lost 4 bases, leaving 8 bases of the junction unmatched. Germline V gene sequence: CDR1 LGHDT, CDR2 YNNKEL (reference sequence). The CDR3 is made up of 15 amino acids. CDR3 coding DNA: TGTGCCAGCAGCCTAACGACAGGGAGGAGAAACACCATATATTTT. Its translation is CASSLTTGRRNTIYF.

The chain has TRBV3-1 (or the pseudogene TRBV3-2) and TRBJ2-5; 9 bases line up with TRBD1. CDR1 and CDR2 (germline): LGHDT, YNNKEL (reference sequence). The CDR3 has 15 amino acids. The junction had 5 bases not matched to a gene; V was cut back by 4 bases and J by 2 bases. The CDR3 sequence: CASSPGTGRQETQYF. The CDR3 DNA reads as TGTGCCAGCAGCCCCGGGACAGGGAGGCAAGAGACCCAGTACTTC.

The chain is built from TRBV7-9 and TRBJ2-1; 7 bases line up with TRBD2. Germline-derived CDR1 and CDR2 are SEHNR and FQNEAQ (reference sequence). The CDR3 consists of 16 residues. Losses at the gene ends were 6 bases for V and 0 bases for J; bases not matched to a gene: 8. Here the CDR3 DNA reads TGTGCCAGCAGGGTCAGCGGGACGAGCTCCTACAATGAGCAGTTCTTC. Its translation: CASRVSGTSSYNEQFF.

The genes are TRBV5-1 and TRBJ1-1, with 7 positions matching TRBD1. The CDR3 sequence is 15 residues long. V trimming: 4 bases; J trimming: 1 base; junction bases outside the gene matches: 7. Germline assignment: CDR1 SGHRS and CDR2 YFSETQ. The CDR3 is CASSINRGRNTEAFF. As DNA, the CDR3 is TGCGCCAGCAGCATTAACAGGGGACGGAACACTGAAGCTTTCTTT.

V and J are TRBV11-2 and TRBJ2-3, with a possible D match to TRBD1 (5 bases). Trimming stripped 1 base from V and 1 base from J, with 6 bases between. The CDR3 extends over 14 amino acids. Germline values: CDR1 SGHAT, CDR2 FQNNGV. The CDR3 spells CASSLVGGTDTQYF. The CDR3 DNA sequence: TGTGCCAGCAGCTTAGTAGGGGGCACAGATACGCAGTATTTT.

J is TRBJ1-4 and V is TRBV4-2; 8 nucleotides agree with TRBD1. The germline CDR1 and CDR2 sequences are LGHNA and YNFKEQ. V shed 3 bases, J shed 7 bases, and the junction held 7 bases outside the gene matches. The CDR3 loop spans 15 amino acids. CDR3 DNA sequence: TGTGCCAGCAGCCAGGTGGACAGGGAAGGTGAAAAACTGTTTTTT. Translated: CASSQVDREGEKLFF.

The chain combines TRBV3-1 (or the pseudogene TRBV3-2) with TRBJ2-3; the match to TRBD2 covers 8 bases. Germline values: CDR1 LGHDT, CDR2 YNNKEL (reference sequence). V shed 4 bases, J shed 4 bases, and the junction held 7 bases outside the gene matches. The CDR3 loop spans 15 amino acids. In DNA, the CDR3 is TGTGCCAGCAGCCTCCCGGGACTAGAGGCAGATACGCAGTATTTT. Translation gives CASSLPGLEADTQYF.

This chain uses TRBV19 with TRBJ1-2; 11 bases map to TRBD1. CDR3 length: 14 amino acids. Looked up from germline, CDR1 is LNHDA and CDR2 is SQIVND (reference sequence). Germline trimming cut 5 bases from V and 5 bases from J; bases unmatched to any gene: 4. The CDR3 loop reads CASSVDRGLYGYTF. DNA for the CDR3: TGTGCCAGTAGTGTGGACAGGGGGCTGTATGGCTACACCTTC.

The chain recombines TRBV3-1 (or the pseudogene TRBV3-2) with TRBJ1-4, with D unresolved. Trimming removed 4 bases at V and 4 bases at J, with 10 bases between. The CDR3 is made up of 14 amino acids. Germline V lookup: CDR1 LGHDT, CDR2 YNNKEL (reference sequence). In nucleotides, the CDR3 is TGTGCCAGCAGCCCAACAGCCTTTAATGAAAAACTGTTTTTT. It specifies CASSPTAFNEKLFF.

V usage is TRBV27 and J usage is TRBJ1-6, with TRBD1 identical over 7 bases. Trimming at V came to 7 bases and at J to 9 bases, leaving 6 bases not matched to a gene. The CDR3 contains 13 residues. The germline CDR1 and CDR2 sequences are MNHEY and SMNVEV (reference sequence). CDR3 sequence reads: CASNKNRGSPLHF. CDR3 sequence (DNA): TGTGCCAGCAATAAAAACAGGGGTTCACCCCTCCACTTT.

This clone was detected only once. CDR3 protein: CASSFIGVGANVLTF. Written as DNA, the CDR3 is TGTGCCAGCAGTTTTATAGGGGTAGGGGCCAACGTCCTGACTTTC. The V call is TRBV6-2 or TRBV6-3, the J call TRBJ2-6; maybe TRBD1 (5 bases). V gave up 4 bases and J gave up 4 bases, with 11 bases separating them. This CDR3 spans 15 amino acids. CDR1 and CDR2 from the germline V gene are MNHEY and SVGEGT.

This clone was observed a single time. The chain has TRBV19 and TRBJ1-1; D is perhaps TRBD1 (6 bases). V gave up 2 bases and J gave up 1 base, with 8 bases separating them. Germline V lookup: CDR1 LNHDA, CDR2 SQIVND (reference sequence). The CDR3 covers 14 residues. DNA for the CDR3: TGTGCCAGTAGTATACAGGGGTCGAACACTGAAGCTTTCTTT. Translating it yields CASSIQGSNTEAFF.

J is TRBJ1-1 and V is TRBV19, with D unresolved. The CDR3 sequence is 15 residues long. The V and J ends lost 3 bases and 0 bases respectively, with 11 bases between them. Germline lookup yields CDR1 LNHDA and CDR2 SQIVND (reference sequence). CDR3 loop: CASSILPNMNTEAFF. CDR3 bases: TGTGCCAGTAGTATTTTACCGAACATGAACACTGAAGCTTTCTTT. Complete variable domain (other parts from reference TRBV19 and TRBJ1-1): DGGITQSPKYLFRKEGQNVTLSCEQNLNHDAMYWYRQDPGQGLRLIYYSQIVNDFQKGDIAEGYSVSREKKESFPLTVTSAQKNPTAFYLCASSILPNMNTEAFFGQGTRLTVV.

The gene calls are TRBV18 and TRBJ1-5; D perhaps matches TRBD1 (6 bases). Germline V gives CDR1 KGHSH, CDR2 LQKENI. This CDR3 spans 15 amino acids. V was cut by 6 bases and J by 6 bases, with 18 bases left in between. The CDR3 bases are TGTGCCAGCTCTCTTGAAACAGGGCGCACTCAGCCCCAGCATTTT. Translating it yields CASSLETGRTQPQHF.

This sequence joins TRBV19 and TRBJ1-1, with no clear D. Per germline, CDR1 LNHDA and CDR2 SQIVND (reference sequence). The CDR3 totals 13 residues. V shed 5 bases and J shed 0 bases, with 7 bases lying between them. Written as DNA, the CDR3 is TGTGCCAGTAGTCCACAGTTGAACACTGAAGCTTTCTTT. Protein product: CASSPQLNTEAFF. The full variable domain, in which reference TRBV19 and TRBJ1-1 provide the parts outside the CDR3, is DGGITQSPKYLFRKEGQNVTLSCEQNLNHDAMYWYRQDPGQGLRLIYYSQIVNDFQKGDIAEGYSVSREKKESFPLTVTSAQKNPTAFYLCASSPQLNTEAFFGQGTRLTVV.

This clone was observed a handful of times. The gene calls are TRBV5-5 and TRBJ1-4; D remains unclear. The CDR3 consists of 13 residues. Germline values: CDR1 SGHKS, CDR2 YYEKEE (reference sequence). The V and J ends lost 3 bases and 8 bases respectively, with 11 bases between them. CDR3 DNA: TGTGCCAGCAGCTCACAGTTATGGGAAAAACTGTTTTTT. Its protein is CASSSQLWEKLFF. The full variable domain, completed using reference TRBV5-5 and TRBJ1-4, is DAGVTQSPTHLIKTRGQQVTLRCSPISGHKSVSWYQQVLGQGPQFIFQYYEKEERGRGNFPDRFSARQFPNYSSELNVNALLLGDSALYLCASSSQLWEKLFFGSGTQLSVL.

The genes are TRBV28 and TRBJ1-3, with 11 bases identical to TRBD1. The junction had 24 bases not matched to a gene; V was cut back by 5 bases and J by 3 bases. From germline, CDR1 is MDHEN and CDR2 SYDVKM. The CDR3 consists of 22 residues. The CDR3 nucleotides read TGTGCCAGCAGTCCCCCCGTAATTTTGGGACAGGGGGATCGAAAGCTTGGAAACACCATATATTTT. Its protein product is CASSPPVILGQGDRKLGNTIYF.

The chain links TRBV6-2 or TRBV6-3 to TRBJ2-7; D might be TRBD1 (9 bases). CDR1 is MNHEY, CDR2 SVGEGT, per germline. CDR3 length: 16 amino acids. Trimming stripped 5 bases from V and 3 bases from J, with 20 bases between. CDR3 sequence reads: CASSTGGGQGLYEQYF. CDR3 nucleotide sequence: TGTGCCAGCAGTACGGGGGGGGGACAGGGCCTCTACGAGCAGTACTTC.

This clone was detected only once. The chain recombines TRBV10-3 with TRBJ1-5; 10 bases line up with TRBD1. Germline V lookup: CDR1 ENHRY, CDR2 SYGVKD. Trimming took 6 bases from V and 6 from J; bases not matched to a gene: 5. The CDR3 is made up of 14 amino acids. The CDR3 sequence: CAISGTGEAQPQHF. For the CDR3, the DNA is TGTGCCATCAGCGGGACAGGGGAGGCTCAGCCCCAGCATTTT.

V and J are TRBV18 and TRBJ2-3, with no clear D. Germline V CDR1 and CDR2: KGHSH, LQKENI. Trimming took 3 bases from V and 3 from J, leaving 7 bases between them. The CDR3 is made up of 13 amino acids. The CDR3 DNA reads TGTGCCAGCTCACCCGGGTGGACAGATACGCAGTATTTT. Translating gives CASSPGWTDTQYF.